The 12 T cell receptor beta chains given below trace back to one sample, sequenced in a study of blood T cell repertoires in COVID-19. The table came from immunoSEQ multiplex PCR; TCRdb's copy has only in-frame clones and leaves some out. The table lists approximately 66,000 clones, about 89% of them singletons. Source material: peripheral blood. The receptors here all came from a man aged 55 to 70 with acute or convalescent COVID-19.

This clone has just a few counts. J is TRBJ2-3 and V is TRBV2; TRBD2 matches at 14 bases. This CDR3 contains 16 residues. V lost 5 bases, J lost 3 bases, and 4 bases stayed unmatched. Germline lookup yields CDR1 SNHLY and CDR2 FYNNEI. Here the CDR3 DNA reads TGTGCCAGCAGTTCCCGGACTAGCGGGGGGACAGATACGCAGTATTTT. Translation: CASSSRTSGGTDTQYF.

V gene TRBV5-1 combines with J gene TRBJ1-1; TRBD1 agrees at 9 bases. This CDR3 has 14 amino acids. Germline CDR1 is SGHRS and CDR2 is YFSETQ. Trimming took 4 bases from V and 5 from J; bases not matched to a gene: 6. The CDR3 bases are TGCGCCAGCAGCGGGCGGACAGGGGAAACTGAAGCTTTCTTT. The encoded protein is CASSGRTGETEAFF.

The chain recombines TRBV30 with TRBJ1-1; D unresolved. The germline CDR1 and CDR2 sequences are GTSNPN and SVGIG (reference sequence). CDR3 size: 12 residues. V shed 6 bases and J shed 3 bases, with 11 bases lying between them. The CDR3, as DNA: TGTGCCTGCTACTACGGGGACACTGAAGCTTTCTTT. This sequence encodes CACYYGDTEAFF.

The CDR3 sequence: CASSTSGFSSTDTQYF. The CDR3 coding sequence is TGTGCCAGCAGCACCAGCGGGTTTTCTAGCACAGATACGCAGTATTTT. The rearrangement links TRBV11-2 to TRBJ2-3; D perhaps matches TRBD2 (6 bases). In germline, CDR1 is SGHAT, CDR2 FQNNGV. The CDR3 runs 16 residues. Trimming left V 5 bases short and J 0 bases short, with 15 bases between. Filled out from reference TRBV11-2 and TRBJ2-3, the complete variable domain reads EAGVAQSPRYKIIEKRQSVAFWCNPISGHATLYWYQQILGQGPKLLIQFQNNGVVDDSQLPKDRFSAERLKGVDSTLKIQPAKLEDSAVYLCASSTSGFSSTDTQYFGPGTRLTVL.

V and J are TRBV14 and TRBJ1-4, with TRBD1 matching 7 bases. The CDR3 has 17 residues. Germline-derived CDR1 and CDR2 are SGHDN and FVKESK. J lost 8 bases, V lost 4 bases, and 16 bases had no gene match. CDR3 bases: TGTGCCAGCAGCCCCGACAGGGCCCATCCATTAGGAGAAAAACTGTTTTTT. Encoded protein: CASSPDRAHPLGEKLFF.

In this sample, this clone turned up once. V and J are TRBV4-3 and TRBJ1-1, with TRBD1 as a possible D gene (6 bases). Per germline, CDR1 LGHNA and CDR2 YSLEER. CDR3 length: 15 residues. The V end was cut by 0 bases, the J end by 3 bases, with 11 bases between. CDR3 protein: CASSQEQGSYTEAFF. The CDR3 bases are TGCGCCAGCAGCCAAGAACAGGGATCATACACTGAAGCTTTCTTT.

This clone was detected only a few times. The rearrangement uses TRBV27 and TRBJ2-3; 9 bases match TRBD1. V dropped 7 bases and J dropped 3; count of bases not matched to a gene: 11. This CDR3 comprises 16 residues. Germline-derived CDR1 and CDR2 are MNHEY and SMNVEV (reference sequence). CDR3 protein: CASTSHPGTGTDTQYF. For the CDR3, the DNA is TGTGCCAGCACCTCTCACCCTGGGACAGGGACAGATACGCAGTATTTT.

The chain recombines TRBV9 with TRBJ1-1; D might be TRBD1 (5 bases). The CDR3 length is 15 residues. The germline CDR1 and CDR2 sequences are SGDLS and YYNGEE. Between the trimmed V and J ends, which lost 3 bases and 4 bases, there was a span of 16 bases. The CDR3 region has the DNA TGTGCCAGCAGCGAAAGACAGAAAGCCTCCACTGAAGCTTTCTTT. This codes for CASSERQKASTEAFF.

The chain couples TRBV21-1 to TRBJ2-2; the D call of TRBD1 is as the table states it, not checked on the DNA. TRBV21-1 is tagged as a pseudogene. This CDR3 has 16 amino acids. The CDR3 sequence is CASSKDGTGSTGELFF. The CDR3 region has the DNA TGTGCCAGCAGCAAAGATGGGACAGGGTCCACCGGGGAGCTGTTTTTT.

The rearrangement uses TRBV7-2 and TRBJ1-3, with unresolved D. Trimming removed 5 bases at V and 0 bases at J, with 14 bases between. Per germline, CDR1 SGHTA and CDR2 FQGNSA. The CDR3 runs to 16 residues. Here the CDR3 DNA reads TGTGCCAGCAGCCAAAAAGCGGTTACCTCTGGAAACACCATATATTTT. This translates into CASSQKAVTSGNTIYF.

CDR3 bases: TGTGCCAGCAGTTCACGGACAGGGGCTCAGCCTTTCTATGGCTACACCTTC. Translating it yields CASSSRTGAQPFYGYTF. The chain is built from TRBV27 and TRBJ1-2; 9 bases match TRBD1. Trimming at V came to 4 bases and at J to 4 bases, leaving 13 bases not matched to a gene. This CDR3 is 17 amino acids long. Per germline, CDR1 MNHEY and CDR2 SMNVEV (reference sequence).

The rearrangement links TRBV30 to TRBJ1-2, with 9 bases identical to TRBD1. The CDR3 extends over 13 amino acids. Germline V lookup: CDR1 GTSNPN, CDR2 SVGIG (reference sequence). Trimming removed 0 bases from V and 7 bases from J; junction bases left unmatched: 3. The CDR3 sequence is CAWSVQGAGGYTF. CDR3 nucleotide sequence: TGTGCCTGGAGTGTACAGGGGGCAGGTGGCTACACCTTC.